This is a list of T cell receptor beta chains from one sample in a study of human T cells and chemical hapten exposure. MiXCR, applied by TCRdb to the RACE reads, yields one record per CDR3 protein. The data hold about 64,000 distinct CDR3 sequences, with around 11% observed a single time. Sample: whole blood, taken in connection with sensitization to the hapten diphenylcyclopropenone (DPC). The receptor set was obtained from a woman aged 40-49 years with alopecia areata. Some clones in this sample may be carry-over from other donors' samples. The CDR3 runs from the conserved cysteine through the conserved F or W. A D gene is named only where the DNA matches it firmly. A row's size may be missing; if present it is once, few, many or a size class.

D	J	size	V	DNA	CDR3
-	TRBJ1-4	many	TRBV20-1	TGCAGTGCTAGAGGTTCACTTAATGAAAAACTGTTTTTT	CSARGSLNEKLFF
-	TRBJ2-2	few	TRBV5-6	TGTGCCAGCAGCTTGATGACACCCTCGAACACCGGGGAGCTGTTTTTT	CASSLMTPSNTGELFF
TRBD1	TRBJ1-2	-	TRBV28	TGTGCCAGCAGTTTATTAGGGGGCGCTAATGGCTACACCTTC	CASSLLGGANGYTF
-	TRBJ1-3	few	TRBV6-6	TGTGCCAGCAGTTACTCTCGGGGGGCGGCAGGGAGTGGAAACACCATATATTTT	CASSYSRGAAGSGNTIYF
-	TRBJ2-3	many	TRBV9	TGTGCCAGCAGCCCCTCCTGGAATACGCAGTATTTT	CASSPSWNTQYF
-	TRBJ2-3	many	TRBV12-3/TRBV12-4	TGTGCCAGCAGTCTATACACAGATACGCAGTATTTT	CASSLYTDTQYF
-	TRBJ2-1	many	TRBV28	TGTGCCAGCAGTTTAGGCCCTACCATCAGGGCCAATGAGCAGTTCTTC	CASSLGPTIRANEQFF
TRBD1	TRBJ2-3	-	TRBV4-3	TGCGCCAGCAGTAGCTGGACAGGGGGGAGGCCAGATACGCAGTATTTT	CASSSWTGGRPDTQYF
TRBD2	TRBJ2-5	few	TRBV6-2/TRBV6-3	TGTGCCAGCAGTTATAAAGCGGGAGAGATCCAAGAGACCCAGTACTTC	CASSYKAGEIQETQYF
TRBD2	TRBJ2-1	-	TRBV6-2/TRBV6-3	TGTGCCAGCAGTTACTCGACTAGCGGGGCCTCCTCCTACAATGAGCAGTTCTTC	CASSYSTSGASSYNEQFF
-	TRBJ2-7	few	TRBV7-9	TGTGCCAGCAGCTTAGCCCTATCCTACGAGCAGTACTTC	CASSLALSYEQYF
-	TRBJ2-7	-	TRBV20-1	TGCAGTGCTAGAGAATCCGGCACCTACGAGCAGTACTTC	CSARESGTYEQYF
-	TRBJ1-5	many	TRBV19	TGTGCCAGTACCGCCGCAGGGTCTAATCAGCCCCAGCATTTT	CASTAAGSNQPQHF
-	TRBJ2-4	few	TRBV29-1	TGCAGCGTTGAATCTTGGGGATCCAAAAACATTCAGTACTTC	CSVESWGSKNIQYF
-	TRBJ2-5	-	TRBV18	TGTGCCAGCTCACCGGGCCTACAAGAGACCCAGTACTTC	CASSPGLQETQYF
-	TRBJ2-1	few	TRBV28	TGTGCCAGCATGCAGGGGCAAGCGGGCGAGCAGTTCTTC	CASMQGQAGEQFF
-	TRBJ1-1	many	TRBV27	TGTGCCAGCAGTATCAGGACTGAAGCTTTCTTT	CASSIRTEAFF
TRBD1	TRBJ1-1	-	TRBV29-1	TGCAGCGGCCGACAGGGGATGAACACTGAAGCTTTCTTT	CSGRQGMNTEAFF
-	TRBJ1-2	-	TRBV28	TGTGCCAGCAACCAACGGACAGCTAACTATGGCTACACCTTC	CASNQRTANYGYTF
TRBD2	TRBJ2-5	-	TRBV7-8	TGTGCCAGCAGCTTAGGTAGCGGGAGGCCAGACTTC	CASSLGSGRPDF
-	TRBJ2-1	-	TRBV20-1	TGCAGTGCTAGAGCTCCGAGAGCGGTTTACAATGAGCAGTTCTTC	CSARAPRAVYNEQFF
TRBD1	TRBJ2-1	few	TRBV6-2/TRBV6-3	TGTGCCAGCAGTGACAGGGTTGCCTCCGGCTACAATGAGCAGTTCTTC	CASSDRVASGYNEQFF
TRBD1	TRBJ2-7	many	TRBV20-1	TGCAGTGCTAGAGACTACCGGGACAGGGCCTACGAGCAGTACTTC	CSARDYRDRAYEQYF
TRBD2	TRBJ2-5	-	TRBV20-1	TGCAGTGCTAGACCTAAGACTAGCGGGATTAAAGAGACCCAGTACTTC	CSARPKTSGIKETQYF
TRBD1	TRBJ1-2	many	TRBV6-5	TGTGCCAGCACCAAAGGACAGGCTTATGGCTACACCTTC	CASTKGQAYGYTF
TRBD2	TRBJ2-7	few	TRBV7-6	TGTGCCAGCAGCTTAGTACCTAGCGGGGAGCAGTACTTC	CASSLVPSGEQYF